This T cell receptor beta chain comes out of a study of graft-versus-host responses after intestinal transplantation. Study at large: Recipients were given multivisceral, liver-intestinal, or isolated intestinal transplants. General study results and limits: Analysis identified GvH clones in recipient marrow, with some appearing first in ileum or blood. Individuals carrying graft-donor T cell macrochimerism showed high graft-versus-host to host-versus-graft clonal ratios in allografts.

CDR3 size: 14 residues. Germline CDR1 reads SGDLS; CDR2 reads YYNGEE. V shed 0 bases and J shed 6 bases, with 10 bases lying between them. Clones were sequenced by immunoSEQ multiplex PCR, and TCRdb holds only the in-frame ones, with some missing. The table records fewer than 70,000 clones, roughly 90% of them present only once. Comment on this clone: Its specificity is unknown.

The source of this sequence is a human patient who received an intestinal transplant, so some T cells may come from the graft donor. This specimen consisted of bone marrow, obtained 734 days after intestinal transplantation. The chain is built from TRBV9 and TRBJ2-1; D possibly corresponds to TRBD2 (5 bases). This chain's CDR3 is CASSVVSAGNEQFF. CDR3 nucleotides: TGTGCCAGCAGCGTAGTTTCCGCGGGCAATGAGCAGTTCTTC.